This is a list of T cell receptor beta chains from one sample in a study of cytomegalovirus exposure and HLA in healthy donors. Here immunoSEQ multiplex PCR was the method, and the copy in TCRdb shows in-frame clones only, minus some. The sample consists of around 150,000 clones, about three quarters of them appearing once. Material: PBMCs. The receptors here all came from a man between 18 and 29 years old in good health and CMV-seropositive. Each CDR3 is given with its conserved first and last residue. A D gene is named only where the DNA matches it firmly. Clone size is not always given. Where it is, it says once, few, many or a class for expanded clones.

v_gene: TRBV6-1
j_gene: TRBJ1-2
d_gene: TRBD1
abundance: NA
CDR3nt: TGTGCCAGCAGTGATTCCGGGACAGGGGCGGGTGGCTACACCTTC
CDR3aa: CASSDSGTGAGGYTF

v_gene: TRBV29-1
j_gene: TRBJ2-6
d_gene: TRBD1
abundance: once
CDR3nt: TGCAGCGCCTTGACAGGGCTGAACTCTGGGGCCAACGTCCTGACTTTC
CDR3aa: CSALTGLNSGANVLTF

v_gene: TRBV2
j_gene: TRBJ2-2
d_gene: NA
abundance: few
CDR3nt: TGTGCCAGCTTGGGGACATTGAACACCGGGGAGCTGTTTTTT
CDR3aa: CASLGTLNTGELFF

v_gene: TRBV4-2
j_gene: TRBJ1-1
d_gene: NA
abundance: NA
CDR3nt: TGTGCCAGCAGCCAAGAACCGCAGGGAAACACTGAAGCTTTCTTT
CDR3aa: CASSQEPQGNTEAFF

v_gene: TRBV5-1
j_gene: TRBJ1-6
d_gene: TRBD1
abundance: few
CDR3nt: TGCGCCAGCAGTACTACGACTATAAGGACAGGGGGCGACTCACCCCTCCACTTT
CDR3aa: CASSTTTIRTGGDSPLHF

v_gene: TRBV7-9
j_gene: TRBJ2-3
d_gene: TRBD2
abundance: few
CDR3nt: TGTGCCGGGAGTACTAGCGGGAACACAGATACGCAGTATTTT
CDR3aa: CAGSTSGNTDTQYF

v_gene: TRBV15
j_gene: TRBJ2-5
d_gene: NA
abundance: NA
CDR3nt: TGTGCCACCAGCAGAGTGGGGGGAGGAGCTCCCCAGTACTTC
CDR3aa: CATSRVGGGAPQYF

v_gene: TRBV19
j_gene: TRBJ1-1
d_gene: NA
abundance: NA
CDR3nt: TGTGCCAGTAGTATCGGTTCGGAGGTAAATGAAGCTTTCTTT
CDR3aa: CASSIGSEVNEAFF

v_gene: TRBV19
j_gene: TRBJ1-4
d_gene: NA
abundance: NA
CDR3nt: TGTGCCAGTAGTATAGGGGGCGCGAGGGAAAAACTGTTTTTT
CDR3aa: CASSIGGAREKLFF

v_gene: TRBV6-5
j_gene: TRBJ1-6
d_gene: TRBD1
abundance: few
CDR3nt: TGTGCCAGCACCCCCGGGGACAGGGCTAATTCACCCCTCCACTTT
CDR3aa: CASTPGDRANSPLHF

v_gene: TRBV28
j_gene: TRBJ1-1
d_gene: NA
abundance: NA
CDR3nt: TGTGCCAGTTCTGACACATGGCCGGACATGAACACTGAAGCTTTCTTT
CDR3aa: CASSDTWPDMNTEAFF

v_gene: TRBV5-4
j_gene: TRBJ2-3
d_gene: TRBD2
abundance: NA
CDR3nt: TGTGCCACCAAAGCGGGGGGGAGGTTCACAGATACGCAGTATTTT
CDR3aa: CATKAGGRFTDTQYF

v_gene: TRBV5-8
j_gene: TRBJ1-2
d_gene: NA
abundance: NA
CDR3nt: TGTGCCAGCAGCGGGGCCCGTACAACAACTAACTATGGCTACACCTTC
CDR3aa: CASSGARTTTNYGYTF

v_gene: TRBV4-2
j_gene: TRBJ2-5
d_gene: TRBD2
abundance: few
CDR3nt: TGTGCCAGCAGCCAATACCTAGCGGGAGGTAGTATCCAAGAGACCCAGTACTTC
CDR3aa: CASSQYLAGGSIQETQYF

v_gene: TRBV9
j_gene: TRBJ2-3
d_gene: TRBD2
abundance: NA
CDR3nt: TGTGCCAGCACCCCAAGGGAGGGCCGCACAGATACGCAGTATTTT
CDR3aa: CASTPREGRTDTQYF

v_gene: TRBV29-1
j_gene: TRBJ1-3
d_gene: NA
abundance: NA
CDR3nt: TGCAGCGTTGCACATAACTCTGGAAACACCATATATTTT
CDR3aa: CSVAHNSGNTIYF

v_gene: TRBV5-6
j_gene: TRBJ1-4
d_gene: NA
abundance: few
CDR3nt: TGTGCCAGCAGGGACAGCTCGGGTGAAAAACTGTTTTTT
CDR3aa: CASRDSSGEKLFF

v_gene: TRBV30
j_gene: TRBJ1-5
d_gene: TRBD1
abundance: NA
CDR3nt: TGTGCCTGGAATCAGCAATCAGGGGGCCGGCAGCCCCAGCATTTT
CDR3aa: CAWNQQSGGRQPQHF

v_gene: TRBV7-9
j_gene: TRBJ1-4
d_gene: TRBD1
abundance: NA
CDR3nt: TGTGCCAGCAGCCGTGACAGGGGGCAAAGTGAAAAACTGTTTTTT
CDR3aa: CASSRDRGQSEKLFF

v_gene: TRBV5-1
j_gene: TRBJ2-5
d_gene: TRBD2
abundance: few
CDR3nt: TGCGCCAGCAGAAGTACTAGCGGGATAGAGACCCAGTACTTC
CDR3aa: CASRSTSGIETQYF

v_gene: TRBV2
j_gene: TRBJ1-5
d_gene: NA
abundance: NA
CDR3nt: TGTGCCAGCAGTGTGAATCGAGGAGGTCAGCCCCAGCATTTT
CDR3aa: CASSVNRGGQPQHF

v_gene: TRBV6-5
j_gene: TRBJ1-1
d_gene: TRBD1
abundance: NA
CDR3nt: TGTGCCAGCAGTTACTCGGGACAGGGAACTTCTGAAGCTTTCTTT
CDR3aa: CASSYSGQGTSEAFF

v_gene: TRBV5-1
j_gene: TRBJ2-1
d_gene: TRBD2
abundance: NA
CDR3nt: TGCGCCAGCAGCTTAATGACTAGCGACGATGAGCAGTTCTTC
CDR3aa: CASSLMTSDDEQFF

v_gene: TRBV10-2
j_gene: TRBJ2-1
d_gene: NA
abundance: NA
CDR3nt: TGCGCCAGTACCAATTCGGACTGGCGCGATGAGCAGTTCTTC
CDR3aa: CASTNSDWRDEQFF

v_gene: TRBV6-1
j_gene: TRBJ1-2
d_gene: NA
abundance: NA
CDR3nt: TGTGCCAGCAGTGACCGGTCCTTAATATATGGCTACACCTTC
CDR3aa: CASSDRSLIYGYTF

v_gene: TRBV29-1
j_gene: TRBJ2-6
d_gene: NA
abundance: NA
CDR3nt: TGCAGCGTTGGCGACTCTGGGGCCAACGTCCTGACTTTC
CDR3aa: CSVGDSGANVLTF

v_gene: TRBV14
j_gene: TRBJ2-3
d_gene: TRBD1
abundance: NA
CDR3nt: TGTGCCAGCAGCCGGACAGGGCAGAACACAGATACGCAGTATTTT
CDR3aa: CASSRTGQNTDTQYF

v_gene: TRBV30
j_gene: TRBJ2-1
d_gene: NA
abundance: NA
CDR3nt: TGTGCCTGGAGTGATCTGAGATTCTACAATGAGCAGTTCTTC
CDR3aa: CAWSDLRFYNEQFF

v_gene: TRBV28
j_gene: TRBJ2-2
d_gene: NA
abundance: few
CDR3nt: TGTGCCAGCAGCCCCGGGACTCAGAACACCGGGGAGCTGTTTTTT
CDR3aa: CASSPGTQNTGELFF

v_gene: TRBV6-5
j_gene: TRBJ1-5
d_gene: TRBD1
abundance: once
CDR3nt: TGTGCCACCAAACAGGGGGCAATGGGCCCCCAGCATTTT
CDR3aa: CATKQGAMGPQHF

v_gene: TRBV6-1
j_gene: TRBJ1-5
d_gene: NA
abundance: once
CDR3nt: TGTGCCAGCAGTGAAGGGGCAGTTAGCAATCAGCCCCAGCATTTT
CDR3aa: CASSEGAVSNQPQHF

v_gene: TRBV6-1
j_gene: TRBJ2-5
d_gene: NA
abundance: NA
CDR3nt: TGTGCCGGCCAATTGAGGGGGTCCCAGTACTTC
CDR3aa: CAGQLRGSQYF

v_gene: TRBV5-1
j_gene: TRBJ2-5
d_gene: TRBD2
abundance: NA
CDR3nt: TGCGCCAGCAGCCGGGGCCGCGGGGGAGGGGAGGAGACCCAGTACTTC
CDR3aa: CASSRGRGGGEETQYF

v_gene: TRBV27
j_gene: TRBJ1-1
d_gene: NA
abundance: NA
CDR3nt: TGTGCCAGCAGCCTTCAGGGGTTGGACACTGAAGCTTTCTTT
CDR3aa: CASSLQGLDTEAFF

v_gene: TRBV9
j_gene: TRBJ1-2
d_gene: NA
abundance: few
CDR3nt: TGTGCCAGCAACGCAAACGGGGACTATGGCTACACCTTC
CDR3aa: CASNANGDYGYTF

v_gene: TRBV15
j_gene: TRBJ1-4
d_gene: NA
abundance: NA
CDR3nt: TGTGCCACCAGCAGAGTCGGAGCCCCTGAAAAACTGTTTTTT
CDR3aa: CATSRVGAPEKLFF